This section outlines one T cell receptor beta chain sequence together with its context. This sample was taken from a study of blood T cell repertoires in COVID-19. As processed by the authors: Reference gene primer amplification gave nucleated cell count estimates. Generated by immunoSEQ multiplex PCR, the TCRdb table keeps only in-frame clones and is missing some. V and J calls and clone size follow that table, whereas D and trimming were derived from the DNA. Of some 38,000 clones in the sample, more than 80% were seen once. Sequencing was performed on peripheral blood. The receptor's source is a woman between 65 and 79 years old with acute or convalescent COVID-19.

The CDR3 DNA reads TGCGCCAGCAGCTTATTAAGTACGGGACAGAATGTCTACGAGCAGTACTTC. Its protein product is CASSLLSTGQNVYEQYF. J is TRBJ2-7 and V is TRBV5-1; TRBD1 matches 7 bases. With 2 bases clipped from V and 3 bases from J, the junction kept 14 bases outside the gene matches. The CDR3 loop spans 17 amino acids. Germline V gene lookup returns CDR1 SGHRS and CDR2 YFSETQ.